This T cell receptor beta chain is from a study of tumor and adjacent non-tumor tissue in lung cancer. Study-wide points: Top 100 clones took a larger repertoire share in normal lung.

No cell sorting was done before RNA was extracted from the tissue. At least ten counts were recorded for this clonotype. Its antigen is as yet unknown. This CDR3 has 14 residues. V was trimmed by 4 bases and J by 4 bases, leaving 12 bases between them. The germline V gene encodes CDR1 SGHKS and CDR2 YYEKEE (reference sequence). A modified ARM-PCR protocol with three rounds of nested PCR amplified TCRbeta. TCRdb passed the multiplex PCR reads through MiXCR, listing each CDR3 protein once. This table has under 100,000 distinct CDR3 sequences, around two thirds appearing once. The rearrangement links TRBV5-5 to TRBJ1-3; unclear D gene. The sequence derives from a man between 65 and 80 years old with non-small cell lung cancer. Input material: lung tumor tissue. Here the CDR3 reads CASSRSSTGNTIYF. DNA for the CDR3: TGTGCCAGCAGCAGATCCTCCACGGGAAACACCATATATTTT.